This T cell receptor (beta chain) was recorded in a study of blood T cell repertoires in COVID-19. For the study at large: Material from acute and convalescent COVID-19 was sourced from the United States, Italy and Spain.

Assay: immunoSEQ multiplex PCR; the TCRdb copy retains only in-frame clones and omits some. The table shows some 150,000 clones, with 70% to 90% occurring only once. This clonotype was sampled from a man between 35 and 55 years old with acute or convalescent COVID-19. The sample comprised peripheral blood.

CDR3 protein: CASTLDRGLTEAFF. In DNA form, the CDR3 reads TGTGCCAGCACCCTAGACAGGGGTTTGACTGAAGCTTTCTTT. The chain employs TRBV5-4 and TRBJ1-1; TRBD1 matches 8 bases. Germline values: CDR1 SGHNT, CDR2 YYREEE (reference sequence). V trimming: 6 bases; J trimming: 5 bases; junction bases outside the gene matches: 9. CDR3 length: 14 amino acids.